This T cell receptor beta chain was identified during a study of blood T cell repertoires in COVID-19. Study as a whole: Specimens from acute and convalescent COVID-19 originated in the United States, Italy and Spain.

Only in-frame clones appear in the TCRdb table, and some are missing; sequencing was by immunoSEQ multiplex PCR. The sample lists some 150,000 clones, around 90% seen once, with about 4% in the top ten. The CDR3 contains 14 residues. The germline V gene has CDR1 MNHEY and CDR2 SVGAGI. The V and J ends lost 5 bases and 7 bases respectively, with 14 bases between them. What was sequenced was peripheral blood. The sequence was obtained from a woman aged 55-69 years with active or convalescent COVID-19. J is TRBJ1-4 and V is TRBV6-5; D uncertain. As DNA, the CDR3 is TGTGCCAGCAGTATCCAGGCTGGGCGTGAAAAACTGTTTTTT. It codes for CASSIQAGREKLFF.